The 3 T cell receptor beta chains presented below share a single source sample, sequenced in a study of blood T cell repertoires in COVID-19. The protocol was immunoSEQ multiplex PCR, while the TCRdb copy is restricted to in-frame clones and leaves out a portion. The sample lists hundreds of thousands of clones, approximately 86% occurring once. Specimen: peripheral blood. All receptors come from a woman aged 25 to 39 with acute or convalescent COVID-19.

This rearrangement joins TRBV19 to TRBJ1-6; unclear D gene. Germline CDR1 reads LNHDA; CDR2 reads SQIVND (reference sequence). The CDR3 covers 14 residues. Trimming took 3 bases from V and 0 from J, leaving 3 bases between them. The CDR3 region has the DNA TGTGCCAGTAGTATCAGCTCCTATAATTCACCCCTCCACTTT. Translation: CASSISSYNSPLHF.

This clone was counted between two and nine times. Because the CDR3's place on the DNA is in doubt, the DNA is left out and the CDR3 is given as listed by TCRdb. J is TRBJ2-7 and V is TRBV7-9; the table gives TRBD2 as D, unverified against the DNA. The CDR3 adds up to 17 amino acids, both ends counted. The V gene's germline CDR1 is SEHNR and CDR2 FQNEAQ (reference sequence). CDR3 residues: CASSSSRTSGRVYEQYF.

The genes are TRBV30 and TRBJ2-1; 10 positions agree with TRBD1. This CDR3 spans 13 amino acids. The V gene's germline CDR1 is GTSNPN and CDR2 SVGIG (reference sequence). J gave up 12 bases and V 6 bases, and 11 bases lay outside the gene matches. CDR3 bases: TGTGCCTGTTATGGGACAGGGGAGTTATTGCAGTTCTTC. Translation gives CACYGTGELLQFF.